The 13 T cell receptor beta chains listed next were all sequenced from one sample in a study of cytomegalovirus exposure and HLA in healthy donors. The PCR used 60 Vbeta and 13 Jbeta primers. Profiled with immunoSEQ multiplex PCR; TCRdb holds only in-frame clones, not every one. The data contain fewer than 200,000 clones, approximately 80% of them singletons. Material for sequencing was PBMCs. Receptor source: a man aged 30 to 39 in good health and CMV-seronegative.

This clone was picked up one time. The genes are TRBV19 and TRBJ2-3, with 10 nucleotides matching TRBD1. Germline assignment: CDR1 LNHDA and CDR2 SQIVND (reference sequence). V gave up 0 bases and J gave up 4 bases; unmatched junction bases: 4. CDR3 length equals 16 residues. The CDR3 is CASSIDPGQGSDTQYF. As DNA, the CDR3 is TGTGCCAGTAGTATAGATCCGGGACAGGGGTCAGATACGCAGTATTTT.

The J gene is TRBJ1-5, the V gene TRBV4-3; TRBD1 is a possible D gene (5 bases). Looked up from germline, CDR1 is LGHNA and CDR2 is YSLEER. CDR3 length: 16 amino acids. The V gene lost 0 bases and the J gene lost 2 bases, with 11 bases spanning the gap. The CDR3 loop reads CASSQDYAGRNQPQHF. The DNA for the CDR3 is TGCGCCAGCAGCCAAGATTATGCGGGACGCAATCAGCCCCAGCATTTT.

The gene calls are TRBV7-2 and TRBJ2-7, with 7 bases identical to TRBD2. Looked up from germline, CDR1 is SGHTA and CDR2 is FQGNSA. Trimming cost V 4 bases and J 4 bases; bases outside gene matches: 7. The CDR3 extends over 14 amino acids. CDR3 bases: TGTGCCAGCAGCTCAAGCGGGAATACATACGAGCAGTACTTC. Amino acid sequence: CASSSSGNTYEQYF. Drawing the rest from reference TRBV7-2 and TRBJ2-7, the complete variable domain is GAGVSQSPSNKVTEKGKDVELRCDPISGHTALYWYRQSLGQGLEFLIYFQGNSAPDKSGLPSDRFSAERTGGSVSTLTIQRTQQEDSAVYLCASSSSGNTYEQYFGPGTRLTVT.

About this clone itself: This specimen includes other DNA sequences encoding the same CDR3. The chain carries TRBV6-1 and TRBJ2-5, with 14 positions matching TRBD2. Germline V gene data show CDR1 as MNHNS and CDR2 as SASEGT. V shed 4 bases, J shed 2 bases, and the junction held 0 bases outside the gene matches. This CDR3 has 15 residues. For the CDR3, the DNA is TGTGCCAGCAGTGGACTAGCGGGGGGGCAAGAGACCCAGTACTTC. Its translation: CASSGLAGGQETQYF.

V and J are TRBV27 and TRBJ2-1; D might be TRBD1 (5 bases). With 5 bases removed from V and 0 bases from J, the gap between germline ends came to 11 bases. The CDR3 is 15 amino acids. Germline-derived CDR1 and CDR2 are MNHEY and SMNVEV (reference sequence). The CDR3 DNA reads as TGTGCCAGCAGTAGGCAGGGAAGCTCCTACAATGAGCAGTTCTTC. Its protein is CASSRQGSSYNEQFF.

The V gene is TRBV27, the J gene TRBJ1-6, with D uncertain. The ends were cut back, 3 bases at V and 7 bases at J, with 16 bases in the middle. CDR3 length: 16 residues. Germline-derived CDR1 and CDR2 are MNHEY and SMNVEV (reference sequence). The CDR3 DNA follows: TGTGCCAGCAGTTTCGCAGCCGACAATCAAAATTCACCCCTCCACTTT. Protein product: CASSFAADNQNSPLHF.

This clone was observed a few times. The V gene is TRBV5-6, the J gene TRBJ2-3, with 12 nucleotides matching TRBD2. The CDR3 length is 17 residues. Trimming removed 2 bases from V and 3 bases from J; junction bases left unmatched: 7. Germline values: CDR1 SGHDT, CDR2 YYEEEE. The CDR3 DNA is TGTGCCAGCAGCTTTGCTAGCGGGGGGGCAAGGACAGATACGCAGTATTTT. Protein: CASSFASGGARTDTQYF.

This clone was seen more than once but under ten times. The chain is built from TRBV27 and TRBJ1-4; D ambiguous. This CDR3 spans 14 amino acids. V lost 2 bases to trimming and J lost 1 base, with 5 bases between them. Germline assignment: CDR1 MNHEY and CDR2 SMNVEV (reference sequence). The CDR3 bases are TGTGCCAGCAGTTTAGCGGGAACTAATGAAAAACTGTTTTTT. Amino acids: CASSLAGTNEKLFF.

The CDR3 loop is CASSHRNAGDTEAFF. The CDR3 DNA sequence: TGCGCCAGCAGCCACCGAAACGCGGGGGACACTGAAGCTTTCTTT. This chain connects TRBV4-1 to TRBJ1-1; D may be TRBD1 (5 bases). Germline CDR1 is MGHRA and CDR2 is YSYEKL. The CDR3 runs to 15 residues. V lost 3 bases and J 3 bases, leaving 14 bases between the germline ends.

This chain joins TRBV6-6 and TRBJ2-7, with a weak D call TRBD2 (6 bases). The CDR3 loop spans 15 amino acids. V lost 5 bases and J 3 bases, leaving 17 bases between the germline ends. Looked up from germline, CDR1 is MNHNY and CDR2 is SVGAGI (reference sequence). The CDR3 is CASSRRGTVSYEQYF. CDR3 DNA sequence: TGTGCCAGCAGTCGCCGGGGGACCGTAAGCTACGAGCAGTACTTC.

This clone was recorded a few times. The V gene is TRBV10-1, the J gene TRBJ2-5; 9 positions match TRBD1. CDR3 length: 16 residues. V was pared by 2 bases and J by 2 bases, with 6 bases of the junction left unmatched. Per the germline V gene, CDR1 is WNHNN and CDR2 is SYGVQD (reference sequence). CDR3 sequence reads: CASSEARQGGQETQYF. DNA for the CDR3: TGCGCCAGCAGTGAGGCGAGACAGGGGGGGCAAGAGACCCAGTACTTC.

The genes are TRBV30 and TRBJ1-2; tentatively, D is TRBD1 (6 bases). Germline V gene sequence: CDR1 GTSNPN, CDR2 SVGIG (reference sequence). With 4 bases removed from V and 4 bases from J, the gap between germline ends came to 16 bases. This CDR3 contains 14 residues. This CDR3 is CAWTSGVNRYGYTF. The CDR3 DNA reads TGTGCCTGGACTTCAGGGGTTAACCGCTATGGCTACACCTTC.

J is TRBJ2-1 and V is TRBV6-6; 9 bases agree with TRBD1. The V and J ends lost 7 bases and 2 bases, in that order; junction bases with no gene match: 3. The CDR3 has 14 amino acids. Germline values: CDR1 MNHNY, CDR2 SVGAGI (reference sequence). CDR3 region: CASTGQGTYNEQFF. For the CDR3, the DNA is TGTGCCAGCACCGGACAGGGGACCTACAATGAGCAGTTCTTC.